This T cell receptor beta chain was recovered during a study of prognosis after radiotherapy for stage I lung cancer. Study-wide background: The biologically effective dose of the SBRT radiotherapy was at least 100 Gy, given over 3 to 5 fractions.

The CDR3 totals 14 residues. The ends lost 2 bases at V and 0 bases at J; junction bases unmatched: 2. From germline, CDR1 is SGHRS and CDR2 YFSETQ. The TCR beta CDR3 region was amplified from genomic DNA, with two rounds of multiplex PCR being used for the amplification. TRBV and TRBJ genes each had their own specific primers in first-round PCR. TCRdb re-derived calls from the multiplex PCR reads in MiXCR, one entry per CDR3 protein. The sample has 20,000 or so distinct CDR3 sequences; about a quarter are singletons. This clonotype has at least ten counts. The source is a donor over 45 with non-small cell lung cancer. This chain joins TRBV5-1 and TRBJ2-7, with 7 bases matching TRBD1. Here the sequenced sample was PBMCs, taken before or after stereotactic body radiation therapy (not recorded which). CDR3 in DNA: TGCGCCAGCAGCTTACAGGGGTCCTCCTACGAGCAGTACTTC. It encodes CASSLQGSSYEQYF.